This T cell receptor beta chain was sequenced in a study of CD8+ T cells in alopecia areata. Study-wide background: Those treated were given oral tofacitinib at 5 to 10 mg twice daily. Findings and limits, study-wide: Among the 100 top clones, expanded CD8+ clones, like scalp clonality, were significantly decreased by tofacitinib.

Stated treatment: oral pan-JAK inhibitor, 5-10 mg twice daily. Peripheral blood and lesional scalp punch biopsies were taken from alopecia areata patients. Cell sorting was applied to PBMCs, and CD4+ and CD8+ T cells were collected. From germline, CDR1 is MGHDK and CDR2 SYGVNS. The CDR3 has 15 residues. V shed 4 bases and J shed 4 bases, with 16 bases lying between them. Investigators isolated RNA and reverse transcribed it into cDNA to act as the sequencing template. TCRdb keeps only in-frame clones here, not all; method: immunoSEQ multiplex PCR. The sample lists 160,000 or so clones, around 58% seen once, with under 20% in the top ten. As concerns this clone: Its specificity is unknown.

This TCR was sampled from a human donor with alopecia areata. The source was CD4+ T cells sorted from blood, collected at approximately week 61, from a patient treated with tofacitinib. This chain uses TRBV25-1 with TRBJ1-2; D not resolved. CDR3 DNA: TGTGCCAGCAGTGGAACGGATTATCTAGCCTATGGCTACACCTTC. Translated: CASSGTDYLAYGYTF.